Below are 11 T cell receptor beta chains sequenced from a single sample in a study of blood T cell repertoires in COVID-19. Method: immunoSEQ multiplex PCR; TCRdb's copy keeps in-frame clones and lacks some. Of 250,000 to 350,000 clones listed, 65% to 85% were seen once; the top ten hold over 1.3%. Sample: peripheral blood. The origin of the receptors is a human donor with COVID-19, enrolled during active disease. The donor label of this sample is uncertain.

This sequence joins TRBV19 and TRBJ2-1; TRBD2 is a possible D gene (5 bases). Deletions cut 0 bases from V and 5 bases from J, with 11 bases between. This CDR3 has 15 amino acids. Germline lookup yields CDR1 LNHDA and CDR2 SQIVND (reference sequence). The chain's CDR3 is CASSIDRGPHNEQFF. The CDR3 region has the DNA TGTGCCAGTAGTATAGATCGGGGTCCCCACAATGAGCAGTTCTTC.

V is TRBV28 and J is TRBJ1-2, with 7 bases identical to TRBD1. The CDR3 length is 15 residues. The junction had 12 bases not matched to a gene; V was cut back by 7 bases and J by 4 bases. Per the germline V gene, CDR1 is MDHEN and CDR2 is SYDVKM. The CDR3 DNA reads as TGTGCCAGCACCCTCCGAGACAGGGAACCCTATGGCTACACCTTC. Protein product: CASTLRDREPYGYTF.

The rearrangement links TRBV7-3 to TRBJ1-1; TRBD1 might be the D (5 bases). Trimming stripped 2 bases from V and 7 bases from J, with 17 bases between. The CDR3 is made up of 15 amino acids. Germline V CDR1 and CDR2: SGHTA, FQGTGA. The CDR3 here is CASSLSPRRGGEAFF. The CDR3, as DNA: TGTGCCAGCAGCTTATCCCCCCGGCGGGGCGGTGAAGCTTTCTTT.

The chain joins TRBV10-3 to TRBJ2-2, with unresolved D. This CDR3 spans 14 amino acids. In germline, CDR1 is ENHRY, CDR2 SYGVKD. V was pared by 2 bases and J by 4 bases, with 8 bases between. The CDR3 DNA sequence: TGTGCCATCAGTGAGGACACGAGCACCGGGGAGCTGTTTTTT. Its translation is CAISEDTSTGELFF.

This chain connects TRBV19 to TRBJ2-5; 7 nucleotides align to TRBD1. In germline, CDR1 is LNHDA, CDR2 SQIVND (reference sequence). This CDR3 spans 11 amino acids. After removal of 7 bases from V and 5 bases from J, the junction contained 1 base not matched to a gene. CDR3 sequence reads: CASKTGETQYF. The CDR3 DNA sequence: TGTGCCAGTAAGACAGGGGAGACCCAGTACTTC.

This chain joins TRBV28 and TRBJ1-2; D is ambiguous. V lost 3 bases and J 8 bases, leaving 10 bases between the germline ends. CDR1 is MDHEN, CDR2 SYDVKM, per germline. The CDR3 has 12 amino acids. CDR3: CASSLRGIGYTF. The CDR3 bases are TGTGCCAGCAGTTTGAGAGGGATCGGCTACACCTTC.

The chain recombines TRBV7-2 with TRBJ2-7; D is perhaps TRBD1 (6 bases). Per germline, CDR1 SGHTA and CDR2 FQGNSA. V lost 5 bases and J lost 3, with 11 bases in between. This CDR3 contains 13 residues. The CDR3 nucleotides are TGTGCCAGCAGCATGGGGACATACTACGAGCAGTACTTC. It is translated as CASSMGTYYEQYF.

The J gene is TRBJ2-3, the V gene TRBV20-1; D is unresolved. Deletions cut 4 bases from V and 5 bases from J, with 7 bases between. This CDR3 has 11 residues. The V gene's germline CDR1 is DFQATT and CDR2 SNEGSKA (reference sequence). DNA of the CDR3: TGCAGTGCTAATAGAATAGATACGCAGTATTTT. Encoded protein: CSANRIDTQYF.

This chain connects TRBV5-3 to TRBJ2-2; 7 bases match TRBD2. TRBV5-3 is an ORF, and what it does is uncertain. The CDR3 runs 15 residues. Germline trimming cut 6 bases from V and 0 bases from J; bases unmatched to any gene: 5. The CDR3 DNA sequence: TGTGCCAGAACTAGCGGACCCGCGAACACCGGGGAGCTGTTTTTT. Protein: CARTSGPANTGELFF.

V usage is TRBV11-3 and J usage is TRBJ2-5, with 8 bases aligning to TRBD2. CDR3 size: 16 residues. Germline V gives CDR1 SGHNT, CDR2 YENEEA. With V trimmed by 5 bases and J by 4 bases, 12 bases remained unmatched. Here the CDR3 DNA reads TGTGCCAGCAGCGAGGGAGGGACTAGTGCCCCAGAGACCCAGTACTTC. Amino acids: CASSEGGTSAPETQYF.

This clone showed up just a few times. The V call is TRBV5-1, the J call TRBJ2-3; 8 bases are a match to TRBD2. CDR3 length equals 16 residues. Germline V gives CDR1 SGHRS, CDR2 YFSETQ. V shed 3 bases, J shed 3 bases, and the junction held 9 bases outside the gene matches. Here the CDR3 DNA reads TGCGCCAGCAGCTCCGGGAGGGCGGGAGTGACAGATACGCAGTATTTT. Translating it yields CASSSGRAGVTDTQYF.